These 9 T cell receptor beta chains came from one sample sequenced in a study of cytomegalovirus exposure and HLA in healthy donors. In the PCR, 60 Vbeta and 13 Jbeta primers were used. Assay: immunoSEQ multiplex PCR; the TCRdb copy retains only in-frame clones and omits some. Among 100,000 or so clones listed, approximately 83% were seen once. The sequencing sample was made of PBMCs. The receptors were sampled from a man between 18 and 35 years old in good health and CMV-seronegative.

The CDR3 DNA reads TGTGCCAGCACCGTAGCGGGAGGGCCCTACGAGCAGTACTTC. Translation gives CASTVAGGPYEQYF. The rearrangement links TRBV11-1 to TRBJ2-7, with TRBD2 matching over 11 bases. After removal of 7 bases from V and 2 bases from J, the junction contained 4 bases not matched to a gene. This CDR3 comprises 14 residues. CDR1 is SGHAT, CDR2 FQDESV, per germline (reference sequence).

This CDR3 is CASSSFREQFF. The CDR3 DNA reads as TGTGCCAGCAGTAGCTTCCGTGAGCAGTTCTTC. The chain joins TRBV28 to TRBJ2-1, with no clear D. Germline CDR1 MDHEN, CDR2 SYDVKM. V was cut by 5 bases and J by 9 bases, with 8 bases left in between. This CDR3 comprises 11 residues.

This chain uses TRBV12-5 with TRBJ2-3, with D possibly TRBD1 on 5 matching bases. With 6 bases removed from V and 3 bases from J, the gap between germline ends came to 19 bases. The CDR3 is 16 residues long. CDR1 LGHNT and CDR2 FRNRAP come from the germline V gene. CDR3 sequence (DNA): TGTGCTAGTGGCCTCAAAGACAGTTATAGGACAGATACGCAGTATTTT. Protein sequence: CASGLKDSYRTDTQYF.

J is TRBJ2-2 and V is TRBV7-3; tentatively, D is TRBD2 (5 bases). Per the germline V gene, CDR1 is SGHTA and CDR2 is FQGTGA. The CDR3 sequence is 15 residues long. V was pared by 5 bases and J by 7 bases, with 17 bases between. The DNA for the CDR3 is TGTGCCAGCAGCCCTACGTCCCGGAGCGGCGGGGAGCTGTTTTTT. Translating it yields CASSPTSRSGGELFF.

This clone was counted only a few times. The chain uses TRBV5-4 and TRBJ1-2; 9 nucleotides line up with TRBD1. The CDR3 sequence is 12 residues long. After removal of 4 bases from V and 8 bases from J, the junction contained 3 bases not matched to a gene. Per the germline V gene, CDR1 is SGHNT and CDR2 is YYREEE (reference sequence). The CDR3 DNA reads TGTGCCAGCAGCCGGACAGGGGAAGGCTACACCTTC. It yields the protein CASSRTGEGYTF.

The chain recombines TRBV5-4 with TRBJ2-7, with a weak D call TRBD2 (7 bases). The ends were cut back, 4 bases at V and 2 bases at J, with 13 bases in the middle. Germline CDR1 SGHNT, CDR2 YYREEE (reference sequence). This CDR3 spans 14 amino acids. CDR3 sequence (DNA): TGTGCCAGCAGCCCAGGGCGGGGGCCCTACGAGCAGTACTTC. The encoded protein is CASSPGRGPYEQYF.

This clone occurred once. The chain uses TRBV11-3 and TRBJ2-1; 11 bases agree with TRBD1. The CDR3 is 16 amino acids. Trimming took 5 bases from V and 7 from J; bases not matched to a gene: 10. Per the germline V gene, CDR1 is SGHNT and CDR2 is YENEEA. The CDR3 nucleotides read TGTGCCAGCAGCCCCCGGGGCGGACAGGGGGCGAATGAGCAGTTCTTC. Residues: CASSPRGGQGANEQFF. The full variable domain, in which reference TRBV11-3 and TRBJ2-1 provide the parts outside the CDR3, is EAGVVQSPRYKIIEKKQPVAFWCNPISGHNTLYWYLQNLGQGPELLIRYENEEAVDDSQLPKDRFSAERLKGVDSTLKIQPAELGDSAVYLCASSPRGGQGANEQFFGPGTRLTVL.

The rearrangement links TRBV6-5 to TRBJ1-4, with a possible D match to TRBD1 (5 bases). Germline values: CDR1 MNHEY, CDR2 SVGAGI. The CDR3 runs 13 residues. The V end lost 7 bases, the J end lost 10 bases, and 16 bases lay between the germline ends. The CDR3 DNA reads as TGTGCCAGCAAGGAGTCAGCCAGGGTAAAACTGTTTTTT. This sequence encodes CASKESARVKLFF.

The CDR3 nucleotides read TGTGCCAGCAGCTCCCGACTAGCAACCACCGGGGAGCTGTTTTTT. Its translation is CASSSRLATTGELFF. The rearrangement uses TRBV9 and TRBJ2-2, with TRBD2 identical over 7 bases. This CDR3 has 15 amino acids. Germline values: CDR1 SGDLS, CDR2 YYNGEE. After removal of 4 bases from V and 4 bases from J, the junction contained 7 bases not matched to a gene.